This T cell receptor beta chain is from a study of naive CD8 T cells in extremely preterm neonates. With 3 bases removed from V and 3 bases from J, the gap between germline ends came to 9 bases. The germline V gene encodes CDR1 LNHDA and CDR2 SQIVND (reference sequence). There are 14 residues in the CDR3. Study-wide points: Term neonates 0.4% to 0.5%, young children 0.025% to 0.035%, adults about 0.01%; preterm neonates shared approximately 2.5%.

On this clone: Its antigen is unidentified.

Sequencing used immunoSEQ multiplex PCR; TCRdb keeps in-frame clones, though not all of them. The sample has around 7,000 clones, around 98% seen once. The chain carries TRBV19 and TRBJ2-1, with D unclear. The TCR comes from a human donor in good health. The sample was naive CD8+ T cells from blood. CDR3 residues: CASSMWRNYNEQFF. In nucleotides, the CDR3 is TGTGCCAGTAGTATGTGGCGGAACTACAATGAGCAGTTCTTC.